This T cell receptor beta chain was identified in a study of control samples from healthy donors and cancer patients. V was trimmed by 1 base and J by 1 base, leaving 4 bases between them. The CDR3 runs 13 residues. Profiled with immunoSEQ multiplex PCR; TCRdb holds only in-frame clones, not every one. Altogether about 110,000 clones are present, around 87% being singletons, with the ten largest covering approximately 3.7%. Of note for this clone: The sample contains more than one DNA sequence encoding this CDR3.

Sequencing was done on a sample of PBMCs. The genes are TRBV12-3 or TRBV12-4 and TRBJ1-1; no firm D call. This receptor was taken from a woman aged 55-69 years with lung cancer. The CDR3 nucleotides read TGTGCCAGCAGTTTAGGGCCGAACACTGAAGCTTTCTTT. It codes for CASSLGPNTEAFF.